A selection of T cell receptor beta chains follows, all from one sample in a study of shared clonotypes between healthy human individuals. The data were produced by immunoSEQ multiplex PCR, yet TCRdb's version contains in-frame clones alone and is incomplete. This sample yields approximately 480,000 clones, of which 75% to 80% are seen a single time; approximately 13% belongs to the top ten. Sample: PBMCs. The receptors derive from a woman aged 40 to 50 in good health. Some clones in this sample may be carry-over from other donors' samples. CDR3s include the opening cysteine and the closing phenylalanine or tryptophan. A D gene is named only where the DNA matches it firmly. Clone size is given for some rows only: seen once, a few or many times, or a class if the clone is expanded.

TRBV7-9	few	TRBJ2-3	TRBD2	TGTGCCAGCAGCCCGCTAGCGGGAGGCACAGATACGCAGTATTTT	CASSPLAGGTDTQYF
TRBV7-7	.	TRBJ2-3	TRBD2	TGTGCTAGCAGCTTATCCCCCCCAACTAGCGGGGTGGGCCGTACTAGCACAGATACGCAGTATTTT	CASSLSPPTSGVGRTSTDTQYF
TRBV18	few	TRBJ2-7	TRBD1	TGTGCCAGCTCACCAAGGGGACAGCTCTACGAGCAGTACTTC	CASSPRGQLYEQYF
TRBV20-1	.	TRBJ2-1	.	TGCAGTGCTAGAGATGGAGAGAGCGGGTTCTTC	CSARDGESGFF
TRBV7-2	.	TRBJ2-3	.	TGTGCCAGCAGCCCCGGACTAAGCACAGATACGCAGTATTTT	CASSPGLSTDTQYF
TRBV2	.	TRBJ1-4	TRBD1	TGTGCCAGCAAGACCGCGACAGGGGGGGAAAAACTGTTTTTT	CASKTATGGEKLFF
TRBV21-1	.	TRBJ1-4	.	TGTGCCAGCAGCAAAGAGAGAAGACAGATTAATGAAAAACTGTTTTTT	CASSKERRQINEKLFF
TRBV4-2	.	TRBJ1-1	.	TGTGCCAGCAGCCAAGAAGCGGGGTCCGCCACTGAAGCTTTCTTT	CASSQEAGSATEAFF
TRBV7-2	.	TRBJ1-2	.	TGTGCCAGCAGCTCTTTGCTTGGGGCTAGGACGTCTCGGGCCTATGGCTACACCTTC	CASSSLLGARTSRAYGYTF
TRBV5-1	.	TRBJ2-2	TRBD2	TGCGCCAGCGCTACTGTACCGGGACTAGCGGGAGACACCGGGGAGCTGTTTTTT	CASATVPGLAGDTGELFF
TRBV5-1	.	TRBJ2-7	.	TGCGCCAGCAGCTTGGGGGGCCTACCGACCTACGAGCAGTACTTC	CASSLGGLPTYEQYF
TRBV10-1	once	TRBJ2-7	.	TGCGCCAGCAGTGCCGGATTATCCTACGAGCAGTACTTC	CASSAGLSYEQYF
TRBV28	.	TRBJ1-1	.	TGTGCCAGCAACAGTAGAGGGAGGAGCACTGAAGCTTTCTTT	CASNSRGRSTEAFF
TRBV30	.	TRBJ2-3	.	TGTGCCTGGAGTGTATTTGGCAGGGGTCCGTATTTT	CAWSVFGRGPYF
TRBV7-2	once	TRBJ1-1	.	TGTGCCAGCAGCCCCGGGGCGGTCCTCACTGAAGCTTTCTTT	CASSPGAVLTEAFF
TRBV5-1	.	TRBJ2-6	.	TGCGCCAGCAGCGACGGGGTGGGTGGGGCCAACGTCCTGACTTTC	CASSDGVGGANVLTF
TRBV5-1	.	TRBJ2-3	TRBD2	TGCGCCAGCAGCTTCACCGGGACTAGCGGCACAGATACGCAGTATTTT	CASSFTGTSGTDTQYF
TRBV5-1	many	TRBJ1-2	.	TGCGCCAGCAGCTTGGGACACGGATCTCTTTTCGAGGGGATCTATGGCTACACCTTC	CASSLGHGSLFEGIYGYTF
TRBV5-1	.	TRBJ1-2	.	TGCGCCAGCAGCGGGGGACGGAGGTACTATGGCTACACCTTC	CASSGGRRYYGYTF
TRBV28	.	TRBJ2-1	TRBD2	TGTGCCAGCAGTTTGACTAGCCCGACAGATGAGCAGTTCTTC	CASSLTSPTDEQFF
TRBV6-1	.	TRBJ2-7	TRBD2	TGTGCCAGCAGGGGACTAGCGGACGTTTACGAGCAGTACTTC	CASRGLADVYEQYF
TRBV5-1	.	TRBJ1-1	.	TGCGCCAGCAGCTTGGCTAGGCGGAACACTGAAGCTTTCTTT	CASSLARRNTEAFF
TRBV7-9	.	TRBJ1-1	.	TGTGCCAGCAGCTTAGAGTCGAACACTGAAGCTTTCTTT	CASSLESNTEAFF
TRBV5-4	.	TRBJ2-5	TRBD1	TGTGCCAGCAGCTTGGATCAGGGGGTGGAGGAGACCCAGTACTTC	CASSLDQGVEETQYF
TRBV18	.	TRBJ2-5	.	TGTGCCAGCTCACCCCCGTCAGCGGCAGAAGAGACCCAGTACTTC	CASSPPSAAEETQYF
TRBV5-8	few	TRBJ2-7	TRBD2	TGTGCCAGCAGCTTCGGGCTAGCGGAGATCTACGAGCAGTACTTC	CASSFGLAEIYEQYF
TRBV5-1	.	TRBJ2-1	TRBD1	TGCGCCAGCAGACCCCCAGGGACAGGCGATTACAATGAGCAGTTCTTC	CASRPPGTGDYNEQFF
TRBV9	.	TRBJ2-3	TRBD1	TGTGCCAGCAGCGTGGACAGGGTAGTAGATACGCAGTATTTT	CASSVDRVVDTQYF
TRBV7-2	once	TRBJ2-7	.	TGTGCCAGCAGCATAACAGGGTTTCCCTACGAGCAGTACTTC	CASSITGFPYEQYF
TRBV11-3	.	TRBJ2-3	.	TGTGCCAGCAGCCCTGGACCACCCACGCAGTATTTT	CASSPGPPTQYF
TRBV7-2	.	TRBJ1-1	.	TGTGCCAGCAGCGCAGACCAGAACACTGAAGCTTTCTTT	CASSADQNTEAFF
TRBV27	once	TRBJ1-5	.	TGTGCCAGCAGTTTAAACCCCTGGGGGGGTCAGCCCCAGCATTTT	CASSLNPWGGQPQHF
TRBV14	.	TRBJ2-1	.	TGTGCCAGCAGCCAAGAAATAAGCTGGGTGGGAGCCTCCCCCATTTCCAATGAGCAGTTCTTC	CASSQEISWVGASPISNEQFF
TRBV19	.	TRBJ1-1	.	TGTGCCAGTAGTATTGAGGAAAGGCACACTGAAGCTTTCTTT	CASSIEERHTEAFF
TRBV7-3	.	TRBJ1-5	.	TGTGCCAGCAGCTTAGACCCTTCTCCCTGTAAACTCGCCAGCCAAAATCAGCCCCAGCATTTT	CASSLDPSPCKLASQNQPQHF
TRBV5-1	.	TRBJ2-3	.	TGCGCCAGCAGCGGGGACCTCTTGACGTCAGATACGCAGTATTTT	CASSGDLLTSDTQYF
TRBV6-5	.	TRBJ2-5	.	TGTGCCAGCAGTTACGATGAGACCCAGTACTTC	CASSYDETQYF
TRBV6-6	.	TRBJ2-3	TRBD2	TGTGCCAGCACCAACGGGGGGAGTGCAGATACGCAGTATTTT	CASTNGGSADTQYF
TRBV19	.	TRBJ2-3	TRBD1	TGTGCCACCTCGGACAGGGGGCGAACAGATACGCAGTATTTT	CATSDRGRTDTQYF
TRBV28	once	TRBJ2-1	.	TGTGCCAGCAGTTTATTCGGTAGAGTTCAGTTCTTC	CASSLFGRVQFF
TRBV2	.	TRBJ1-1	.	TGTGCCATCAGGTACGTCGCCACTGAAGCTTTCTTT	CAIRYVATEAFF
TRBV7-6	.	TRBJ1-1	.	TGTGCCAGCAGTTTAAGACAGCACCGGAACACTGAAGCTTTCTTT	CASSLRQHRNTEAFF
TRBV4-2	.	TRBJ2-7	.	TGTGCCAGCAGCCAAGAGACACGGGTCACCCACGAGCAGTACTTC	CASSQETRVTHEQYF
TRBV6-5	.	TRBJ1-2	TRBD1	TGTGCCAGCAGTTACTCACAGGGGTCGGGCTACACCTTC	CASSYSQGSGYTF
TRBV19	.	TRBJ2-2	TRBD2	TGTGCCAGTAGTAATAGACTAGCGGGAGGCACCGGGGAGCTGTTTTTT	CASSNRLAGGTGELFF
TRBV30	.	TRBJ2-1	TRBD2	TGTGCCTGGAGGAGGACTAGTACCACTCTTCACAATGAGCAGTTCTTC	CAWRRTSTTLHNEQFF
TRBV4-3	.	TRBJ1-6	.	TGCGCCAGCAGCCAAGGGGACGGAACACCCCTCCACTTT	CASSQGDGTPLHF
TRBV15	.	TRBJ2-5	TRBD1	TGTGCCACCAGCGTACGGACAGGGTTGGGCGAGACCCAGTACTTC	CATSVRTGLGETQYF
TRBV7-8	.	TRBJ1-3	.	TGTGCCAGCAGCTTACAAACGGGGGTATCTGGAAACACCATATATTTT	CASSLQTGVSGNTIYF
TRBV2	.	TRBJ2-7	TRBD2	TGTGCCAGCAGAGAAGGACTAGCGGAACTCTACGAGCAGTACTTC	CASREGLAELYEQYF
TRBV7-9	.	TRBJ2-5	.	TGTGCCAGCAGCTTCAGGGAGGAGACCCAGTACTTC	CASSFREETQYF
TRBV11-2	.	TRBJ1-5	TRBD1	TGTGCCAGCAGCTTTGGACAGGGGAGTCAGCCCCAGCATTTT	CASSFGQGSQPQHF